The source of this T cell receptor beta chain is a study of shared clonotypes between healthy human individuals. Study as a whole: Every donor yielded three CD4 naive, three CD4 memory, two CD8 naive and one CD8 memory plate.

Concerning this clone itself: At the DNA level, this CDR3 is encoded by other sequences in the same sample as well.

The assay was immunoSEQ multiplex PCR, and TCRdb's table has in-frame clones only and misses some. The profile shows some 2.4 million clones, 90% to 95% of them singletons. The specimen was naive CD4+ T cells from PBMCs. Subset reported: CD45RA+ positively selected. The source is a man in his late teens or twenties in good health. Some clones in this sample may be carry-over from other donors' samples.

CDR3 region: CASSPTDGNTEAFF. DNA of the CDR3: TGTGCCAGCTCACCTACGGACGGGAACACTGAAGCTTTCTTT. The rearrangement links TRBV18 to TRBJ1-1, with D uncertain. V was pared by 3 bases and J by 1 base, with 9 bases between. This CDR3 spans 14 amino acids. The germline gives CDR1 KGHSH, CDR2 LQKENI.